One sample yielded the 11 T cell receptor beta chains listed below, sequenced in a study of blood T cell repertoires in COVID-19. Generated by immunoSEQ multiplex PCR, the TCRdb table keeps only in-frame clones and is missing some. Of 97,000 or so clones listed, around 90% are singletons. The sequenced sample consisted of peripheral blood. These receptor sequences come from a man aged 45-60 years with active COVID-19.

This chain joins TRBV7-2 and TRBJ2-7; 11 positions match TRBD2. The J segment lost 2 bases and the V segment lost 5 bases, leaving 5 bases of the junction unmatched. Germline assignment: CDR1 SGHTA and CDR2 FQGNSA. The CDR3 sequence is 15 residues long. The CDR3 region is CASSGWTSGPYEQYF. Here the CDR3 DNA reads TGTGCCAGCAGCGGATGGACTAGCGGGCCCTACGAGCAGTACTTC.

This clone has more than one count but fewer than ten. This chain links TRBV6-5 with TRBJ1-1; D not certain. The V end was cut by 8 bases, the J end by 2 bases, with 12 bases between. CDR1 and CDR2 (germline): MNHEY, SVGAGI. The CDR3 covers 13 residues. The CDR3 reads CASGLGLNTEAFF. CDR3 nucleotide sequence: TGTGCCAGCGGGCTTGGACTAAACACTGAAGCTTTCTTT.

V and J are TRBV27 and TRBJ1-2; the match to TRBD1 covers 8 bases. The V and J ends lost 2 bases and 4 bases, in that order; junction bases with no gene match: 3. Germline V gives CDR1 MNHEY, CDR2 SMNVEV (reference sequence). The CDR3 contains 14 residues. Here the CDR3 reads CASSLTTGGYGYTF. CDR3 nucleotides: TGTGCCAGCAGTTTAACCACAGGGGGCTATGGCTACACCTTC.

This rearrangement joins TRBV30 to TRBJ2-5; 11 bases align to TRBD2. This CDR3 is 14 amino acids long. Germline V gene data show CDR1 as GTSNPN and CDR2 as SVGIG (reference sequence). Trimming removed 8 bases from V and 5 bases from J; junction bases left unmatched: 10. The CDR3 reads CATSSGGLGETQYF. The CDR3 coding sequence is TGTGCCACCTCTAGCGGGGGGTTAGGTGAGACCCAGTACTTC.

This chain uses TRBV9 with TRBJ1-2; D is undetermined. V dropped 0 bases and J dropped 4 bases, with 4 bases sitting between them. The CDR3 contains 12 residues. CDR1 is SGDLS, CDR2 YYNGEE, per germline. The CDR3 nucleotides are TGTGCCAGCAGCGTAGCAGGCTATGGCTACACCTTC. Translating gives CASSVAGYGYTF.

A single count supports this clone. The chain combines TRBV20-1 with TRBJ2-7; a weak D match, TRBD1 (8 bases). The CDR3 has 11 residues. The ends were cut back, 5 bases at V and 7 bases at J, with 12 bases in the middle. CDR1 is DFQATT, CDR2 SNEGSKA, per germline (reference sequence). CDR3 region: CSAAQGGEQYF. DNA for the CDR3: TGCAGTGCTGCACAGGGGGGGGAGCAGTACTTC.

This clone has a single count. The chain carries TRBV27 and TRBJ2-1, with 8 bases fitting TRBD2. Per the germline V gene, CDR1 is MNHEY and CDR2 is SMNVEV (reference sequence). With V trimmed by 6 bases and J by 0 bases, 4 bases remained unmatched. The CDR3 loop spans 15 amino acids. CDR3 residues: CASRRGGSSYNEQFF. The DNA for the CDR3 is TGTGCCAGCAGACGCGGGGGGAGCTCCTACAATGAGCAGTTCTTC.

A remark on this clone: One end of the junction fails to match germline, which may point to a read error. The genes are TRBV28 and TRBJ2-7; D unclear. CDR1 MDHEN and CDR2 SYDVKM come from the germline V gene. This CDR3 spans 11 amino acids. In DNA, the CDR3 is TGTGCCAGCAGTTCCACCGCGCGATCTGCCTTC. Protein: CASSSTARSAF.

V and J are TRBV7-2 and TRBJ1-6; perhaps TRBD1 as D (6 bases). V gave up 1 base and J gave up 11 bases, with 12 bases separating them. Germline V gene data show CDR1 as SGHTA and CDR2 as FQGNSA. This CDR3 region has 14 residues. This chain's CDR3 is CASSLVPGAAPLHF. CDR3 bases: TGTGCCAGCAGCTTAGTACCAGGGGCTGCACCCCTCCACTTT.

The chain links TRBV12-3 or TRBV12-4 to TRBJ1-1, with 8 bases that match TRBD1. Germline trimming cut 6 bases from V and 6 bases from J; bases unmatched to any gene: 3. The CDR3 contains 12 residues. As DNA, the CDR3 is TGTGCCAGCAGCCCGACAGGGGCTGAAGCTTTCTTT. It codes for CASSPTGAEAFF.

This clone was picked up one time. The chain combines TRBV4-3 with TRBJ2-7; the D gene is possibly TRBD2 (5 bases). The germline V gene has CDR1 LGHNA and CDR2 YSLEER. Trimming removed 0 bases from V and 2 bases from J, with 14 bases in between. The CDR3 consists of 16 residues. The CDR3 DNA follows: TGCGCCAGCAGCCAAGAGGTGCTAGCTGTTACCTACGAGCAGTACTTC. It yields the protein CASSQEVLAVTYEQYF.